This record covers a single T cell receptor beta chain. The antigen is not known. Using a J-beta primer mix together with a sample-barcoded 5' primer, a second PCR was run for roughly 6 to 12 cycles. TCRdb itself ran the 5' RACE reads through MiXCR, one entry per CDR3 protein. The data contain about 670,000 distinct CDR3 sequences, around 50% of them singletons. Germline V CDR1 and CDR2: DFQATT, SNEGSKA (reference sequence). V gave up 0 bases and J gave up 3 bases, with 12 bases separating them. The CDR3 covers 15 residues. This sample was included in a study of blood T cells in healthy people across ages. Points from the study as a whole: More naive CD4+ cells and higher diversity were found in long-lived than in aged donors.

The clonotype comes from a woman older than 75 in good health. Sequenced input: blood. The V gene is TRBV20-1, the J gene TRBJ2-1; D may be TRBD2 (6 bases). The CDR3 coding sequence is TGCAGTGCTAGAGATCAGCGCGGGGTCTACAATGAGCAGTTCTTC. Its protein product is CSARDQRGVYNEQFF.